This T cell receptor (beta chain) comes out of a study of blood T cells in healthy people across ages. General study points: CMV status of donors was unknown, possibly confounding expanded clonotype changes. Roughly linear declines in TCR beta diversity per million T cells occurred with age.

A J-beta primer mix and a sample-barcoded 5' primer were used in a second PCR of roughly 7 to 12 cycles. Unique molecular identifiers of 12 random nucleotides labeled each cDNA. From the 5' RACE reads, TCRdb called clonotypes with MiXCR, one entry per CDR3 protein. The data show 1.4 million or so distinct CDR3 sequences, approximately 42% seen once. PBMCs were isolated at a quantity of at least 6 million per sample. This clonotype has just one count. Its antigen is undetermined. Germline CDR1 is DFQATT and CDR2 is SNEGSKA (reference sequence). The germline V and J ends were trimmed by 7 bases and 2 bases, with 14 bases remaining between them. The CDR3 consists of 14 residues.

The receptor was isolated from a woman aged 18-29 years in good health. The V gene is TRBV20-1, the J gene TRBJ1-4; D is perhaps TRBD1 (6 bases). Sequenced sample: blood. CDR3: CSGFQGSTNEKLFF. CDR3 bases: TGCAGTGGCTTTCAGGGGTCTACTAATGAAAAACTGTTTTTT.